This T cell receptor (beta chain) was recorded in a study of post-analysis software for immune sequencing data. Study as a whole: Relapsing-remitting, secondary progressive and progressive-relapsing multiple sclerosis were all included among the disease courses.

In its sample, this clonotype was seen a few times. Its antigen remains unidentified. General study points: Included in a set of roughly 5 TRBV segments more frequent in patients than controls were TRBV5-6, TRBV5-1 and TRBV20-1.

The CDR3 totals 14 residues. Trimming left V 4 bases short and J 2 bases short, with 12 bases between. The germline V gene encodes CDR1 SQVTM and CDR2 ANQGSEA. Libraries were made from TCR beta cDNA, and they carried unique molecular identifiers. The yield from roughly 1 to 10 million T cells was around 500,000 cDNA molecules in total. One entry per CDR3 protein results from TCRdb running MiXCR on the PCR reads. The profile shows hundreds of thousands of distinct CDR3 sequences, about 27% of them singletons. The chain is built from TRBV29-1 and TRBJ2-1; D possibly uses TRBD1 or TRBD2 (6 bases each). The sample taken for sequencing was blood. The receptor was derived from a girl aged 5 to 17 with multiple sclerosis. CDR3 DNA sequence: TGCAGCGTTGCTGGGGGGCTCGCCTACAATGAGCAGTTCTTC. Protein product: CSVAGGLAYNEQFF.